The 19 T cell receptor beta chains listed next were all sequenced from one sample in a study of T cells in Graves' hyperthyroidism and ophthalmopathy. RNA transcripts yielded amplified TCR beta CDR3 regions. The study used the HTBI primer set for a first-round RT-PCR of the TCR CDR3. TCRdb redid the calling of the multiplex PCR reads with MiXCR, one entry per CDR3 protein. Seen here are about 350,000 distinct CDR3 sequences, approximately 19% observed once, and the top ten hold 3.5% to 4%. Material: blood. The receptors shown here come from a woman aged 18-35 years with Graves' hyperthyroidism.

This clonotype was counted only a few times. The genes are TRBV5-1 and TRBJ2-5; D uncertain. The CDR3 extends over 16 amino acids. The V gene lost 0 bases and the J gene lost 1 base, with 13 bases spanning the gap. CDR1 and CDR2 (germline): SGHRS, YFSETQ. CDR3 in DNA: TGCGCCAGCAGCTTGGTTTTGGCGGCAGTCCAAGAGACCCAGTACTTC. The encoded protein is CASSLVLAAVQETQYF.

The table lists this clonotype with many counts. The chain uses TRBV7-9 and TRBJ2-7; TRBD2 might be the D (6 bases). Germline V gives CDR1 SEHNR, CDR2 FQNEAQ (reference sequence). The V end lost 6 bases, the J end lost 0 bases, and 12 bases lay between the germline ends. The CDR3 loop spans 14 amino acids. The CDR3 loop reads CASRPRENSYEQYF. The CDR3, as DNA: TGTGCCAGCAGGCCCCGGGAGAACTCCTACGAGCAGTACTTC.

The CDR3 region is CASSLRPGQGVDQPQHF. CDR3 nucleotides: TGTGCCAGCAGCTTACGTCCGGGACAGGGGGTCGATCAGCCCCAGCATTTT. The chain links TRBV7-6 to TRBJ1-5, with 11 bases identical to TRBD1. CDR3 length: 17 residues. Germline loops: CDR1 SGHVS, CDR2 FNYEAQ. After removal of 2 bases from V and 5 bases from J, the junction contained 8 bases not matched to a gene.

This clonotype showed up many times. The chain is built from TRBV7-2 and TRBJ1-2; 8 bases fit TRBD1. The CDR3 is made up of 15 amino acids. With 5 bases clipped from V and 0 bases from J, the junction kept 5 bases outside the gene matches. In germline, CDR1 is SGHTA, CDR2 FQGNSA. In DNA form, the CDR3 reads TGTGCCAGCAGCGCGGACAGGGCGACTAACTATGGCTACACCTTC. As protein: CASSADRATNYGYTF.

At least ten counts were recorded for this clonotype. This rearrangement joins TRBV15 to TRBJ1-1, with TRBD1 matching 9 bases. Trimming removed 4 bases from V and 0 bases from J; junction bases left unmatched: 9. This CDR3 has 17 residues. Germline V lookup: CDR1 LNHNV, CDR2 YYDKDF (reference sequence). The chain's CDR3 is CATSTDRTGAVNTEAFF. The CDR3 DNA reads TGTGCCACCAGCACCGATAGGACAGGGGCTGTGAACACTGAAGCTTTCTTT.

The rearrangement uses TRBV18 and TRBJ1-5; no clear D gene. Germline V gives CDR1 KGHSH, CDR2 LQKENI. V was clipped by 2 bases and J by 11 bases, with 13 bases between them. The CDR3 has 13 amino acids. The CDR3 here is CASSPGQTETQHF. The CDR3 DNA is TGTGCCAGCTCACCAGGTCAGACGGAAACCCAGCATTTT.

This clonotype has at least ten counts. The CDR3 sequence: CASSQRQTDIYGYTF. CDR3 in DNA: TGCGCCAGCAGCCAACGACAGACGGACATCTATGGCTACACCTTC. The chain uses TRBV4-1 and TRBJ1-2; the D gene is possibly TRBD1 (5 bases). Trimming cost V 2 bases and J 4 bases, with 14 bases left between them. The V gene's germline CDR1 is MGHRA and CDR2 YSYEKL. The CDR3 is made up of 15 amino acids.

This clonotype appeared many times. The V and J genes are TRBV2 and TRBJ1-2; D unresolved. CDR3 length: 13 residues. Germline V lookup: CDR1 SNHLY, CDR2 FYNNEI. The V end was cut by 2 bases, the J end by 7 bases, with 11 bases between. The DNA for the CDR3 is TGTGCCAGCAGTGAACACGTACTGCGTGGCTACACCTTC. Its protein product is CASSEHVLRGYTF.

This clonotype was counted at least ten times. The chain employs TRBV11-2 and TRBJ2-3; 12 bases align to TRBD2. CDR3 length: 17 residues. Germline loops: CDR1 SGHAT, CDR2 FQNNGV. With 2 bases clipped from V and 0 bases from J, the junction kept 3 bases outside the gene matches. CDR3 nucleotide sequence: TGTGCCAGCAGCTTAAGACTAGCGGGAGCTAGCACAGATACGCAGTATTTT. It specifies CASSLRLAGASTDTQYF.

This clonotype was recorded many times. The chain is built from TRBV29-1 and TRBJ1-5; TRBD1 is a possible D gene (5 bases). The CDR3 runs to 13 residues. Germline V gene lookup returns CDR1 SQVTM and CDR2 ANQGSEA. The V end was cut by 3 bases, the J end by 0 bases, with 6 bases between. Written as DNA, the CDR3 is TGCAGCGTTGAGGGGGATAGCAATCAGCCCCAGCATTTT. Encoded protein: CSVEGDSNQPQHF. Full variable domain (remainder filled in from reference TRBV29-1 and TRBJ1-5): SAVISQKPSRDICQRGTSLTIQCQVDSQVTMMFWYRQQPGQSLTLIATANQGSEATYESGFVIDKFPISRPNLTFSTLTVSNMSPEDSSIYLCSVEGDSNQPQHFGDGTRLSIL.

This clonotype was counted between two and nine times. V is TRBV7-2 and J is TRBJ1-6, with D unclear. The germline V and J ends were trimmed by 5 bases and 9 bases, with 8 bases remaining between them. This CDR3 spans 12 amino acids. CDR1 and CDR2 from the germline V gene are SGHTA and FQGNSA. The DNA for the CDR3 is TGTGCCAGCAGCCTACAATCTTCACCCCTCCACTTT. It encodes CASSLQSSPLHF.

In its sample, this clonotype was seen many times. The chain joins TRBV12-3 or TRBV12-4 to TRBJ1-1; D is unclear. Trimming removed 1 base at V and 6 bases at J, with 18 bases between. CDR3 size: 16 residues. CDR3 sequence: CASSLVRSSGRSEAFF. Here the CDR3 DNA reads TGTGCCAGCAGTTTAGTAAGGAGCAGTGGTCGGTCTGAAGCTTTCTTT.

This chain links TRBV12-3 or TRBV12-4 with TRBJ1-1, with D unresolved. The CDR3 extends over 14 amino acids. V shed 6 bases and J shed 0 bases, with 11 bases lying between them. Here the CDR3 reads CASRPGRMNTEAFF. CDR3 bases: TGTGCCAGCAGGCCAGGACGCATGAACACTGAAGCTTTCTTT.

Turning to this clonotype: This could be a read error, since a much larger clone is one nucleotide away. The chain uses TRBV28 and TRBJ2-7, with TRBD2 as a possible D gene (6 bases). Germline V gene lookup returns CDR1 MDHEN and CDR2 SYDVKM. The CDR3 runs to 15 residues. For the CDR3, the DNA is TGTGCCAGCAGTCTCCCCGGGGAGGCAATCTACGGGCAGTACTTC. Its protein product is CASSLPGEAIYGQYF.

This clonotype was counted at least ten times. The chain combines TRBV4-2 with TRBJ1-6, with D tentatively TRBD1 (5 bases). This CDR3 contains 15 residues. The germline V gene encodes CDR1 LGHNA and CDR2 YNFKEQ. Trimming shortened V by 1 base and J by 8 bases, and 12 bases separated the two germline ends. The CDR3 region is CASSQGQGVDSPLHF. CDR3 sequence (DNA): TGTGCCAGCAGCCAAGGACAAGGGGTGGATTCACCCCTCCACTTT.

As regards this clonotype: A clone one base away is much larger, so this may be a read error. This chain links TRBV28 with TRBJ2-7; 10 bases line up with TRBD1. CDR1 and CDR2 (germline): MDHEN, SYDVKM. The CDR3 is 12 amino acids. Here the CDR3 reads CASKGQGYEQCF. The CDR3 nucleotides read TGTGCCAGCAAGGGACAGGGGTACGAGCAGTGCTTC.

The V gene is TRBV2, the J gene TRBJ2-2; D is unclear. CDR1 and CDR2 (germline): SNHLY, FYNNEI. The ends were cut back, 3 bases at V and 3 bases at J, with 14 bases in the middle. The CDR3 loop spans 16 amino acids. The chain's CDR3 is CASSDGWVTHTGELFF. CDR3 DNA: TGTGCCAGCAGTGATGGATGGGTTACCCACACCGGGGAGCTGTTTTTT.

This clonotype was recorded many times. Here the CDR3 reads CASRSGRNGNTIYF. For the CDR3, the DNA is TGTGCCAGCAGGTCAGGACGAAATGGAAACACCATATATTTT. V usage is TRBV27 and J usage is TRBJ1-3; no reliable D call. The germline V gene encodes CDR1 MNHEY and CDR2 SMNVEV (reference sequence). V lost 6 bases, J lost 3 bases, and 12 bases lay in between. This CDR3 contains 14 residues.

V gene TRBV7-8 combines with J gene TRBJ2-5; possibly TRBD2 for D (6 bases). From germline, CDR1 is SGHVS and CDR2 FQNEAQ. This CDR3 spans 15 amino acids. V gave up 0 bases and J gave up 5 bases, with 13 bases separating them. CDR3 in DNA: TGTGCCAGCAGCTTAGCGCGTACTAGCTGGGAGACCCAGTACTTC. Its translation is CASSLARTSWETQYF.